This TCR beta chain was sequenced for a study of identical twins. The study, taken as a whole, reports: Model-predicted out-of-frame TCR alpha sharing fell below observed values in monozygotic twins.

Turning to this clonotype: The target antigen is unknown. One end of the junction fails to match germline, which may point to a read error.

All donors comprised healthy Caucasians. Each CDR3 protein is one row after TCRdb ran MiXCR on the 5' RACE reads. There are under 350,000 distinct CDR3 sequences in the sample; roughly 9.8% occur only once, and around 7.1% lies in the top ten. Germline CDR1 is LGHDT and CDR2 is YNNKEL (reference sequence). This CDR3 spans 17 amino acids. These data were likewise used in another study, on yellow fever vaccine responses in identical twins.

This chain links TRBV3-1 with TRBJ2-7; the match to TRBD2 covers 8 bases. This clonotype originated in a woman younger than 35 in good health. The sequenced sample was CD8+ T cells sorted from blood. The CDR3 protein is CATSQDHRGLVPDEQYF. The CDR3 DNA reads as TGTGCCACCAGCCAAGACCATAGGGGACTAGTACCCGACGAGCAGTACTTC.